This T cell receptor (beta chain) appears in the sequencing data of a study of T cells in Graves' hyperthyroidism and ophthalmopathy. Amplified regions were TCR beta CDR3 sequences from RNA transcripts. TCR CDR3 regions were first amplified by RT-PCR with HTBI primers. TCRdb ran MiXCR on the multiplex PCR reads and lists one entry per CDR3 protein. The sample contains roughly 570,000 distinct CDR3 sequences, 40% to 55% of which appear only once. This clonotype has ten or more counts. Uncontrolled infection, other autoimmune disease, pregnancy or lactation led to exclusion. Germline CDR1 and CDR2: DFQATT and SNEGSKA (reference sequence). The ends were cut back, 3 bases at V and 0 bases at J, with 9 bases in the middle. There are 13 residues in the CDR3.

The sequencing sample was made of peripheral blood or thyroid tissue (not recorded which). This clonotype originated in an adult woman with Graves' disease, either hyperthyroidism or ophthalmopathy (not recorded which). The V gene is TRBV20-1, the J gene TRBJ2-7, with a possible D match to TRBD1 (6 bases). CDR3 residues: CSARGTSSYEQYF. The CDR3 region has the DNA TGCAGTGCTAGGGGGACAAGCTCCTACGAGCAGTACTTC.